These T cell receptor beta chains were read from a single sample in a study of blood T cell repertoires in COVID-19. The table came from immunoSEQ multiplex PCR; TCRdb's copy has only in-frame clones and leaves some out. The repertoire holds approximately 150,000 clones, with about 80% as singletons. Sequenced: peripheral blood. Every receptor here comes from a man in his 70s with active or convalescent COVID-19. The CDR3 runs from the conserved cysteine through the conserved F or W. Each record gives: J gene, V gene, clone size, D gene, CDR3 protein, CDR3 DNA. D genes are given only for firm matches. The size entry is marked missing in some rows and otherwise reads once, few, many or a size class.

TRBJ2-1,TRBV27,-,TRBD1,CASSYRDRGQWEQFF,TGTGCCAGCAGTTACCGGGACAGGGGGCAATGGGAGCAGTTCTTC
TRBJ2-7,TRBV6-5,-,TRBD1,CASSSPGQGMGEQYF,TGTGCCAGCAGTTCTCCGGGACAGGGGATGGGAGAGCAGTACTTC
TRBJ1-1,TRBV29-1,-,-,CSVAGLMNTEAFF,TGCAGCGTCGCGGGACTCATGAACACTGAAGCTTTCTTT
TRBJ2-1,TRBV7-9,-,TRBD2,CASSSPGLAGGPSYNEQFF,TGTGCCAGCAGCTCCCCGGGACTAGCGGGAGGGCCTTCCTACAATGAGCAGTTCTTC
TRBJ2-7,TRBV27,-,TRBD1,CASSLMGQGAGEEQYF,TGTGCCAGCAGTTTAATGGGACAGGGGGCAGGGGAGGAGCAGTACTTC
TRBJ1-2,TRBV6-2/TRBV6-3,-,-,CASSYMGAVYGYTF,TGTGCCAGCAGTTACATGGGGGCGGTCTATGGCTACACCTTC
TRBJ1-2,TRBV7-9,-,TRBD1,CASNLSGQGANGYTF,TGTGCCAGCAACTTATCTGGACAGGGGGCCAATGGCTACACCTTC
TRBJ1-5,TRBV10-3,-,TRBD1,CAIKDREGNQPQHF,TGTGCCATCAAGGACAGGGAGGGCAATCAGCCCCAGCATTTT
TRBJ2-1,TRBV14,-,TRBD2,CASSLAGVYNEQFF,TGTGCCAGCAGCCTAGCGGGGGTATACAATGAGCAGTTCTTC
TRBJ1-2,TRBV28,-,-,CASRPGGYGYTF,TGTGCCAGCAGGCCCGGGGGCTATGGCTACACCTTC
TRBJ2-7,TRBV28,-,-,CASSDTGERYF,TGTGCCAGCAGTGACACAGGAGAACGGTACTTC
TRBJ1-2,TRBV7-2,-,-,CASSSGRSGGSGYTF,TGTGCCAGCAGCTCCGGAAGGTCCGGGGGGAGTGGCTACACCTTC
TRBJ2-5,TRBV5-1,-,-,CASSPRLTQETQYF,TGCGCCAGCAGCCCAAGACTGACCCAAGAGACCCAGTACTTC
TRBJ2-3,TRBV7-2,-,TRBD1,CASSRDRPLGPDTQYF,TGTGCCAGCAGCCGGGACAGACCCCTAGGCCCGGATACGCAGTATTTT
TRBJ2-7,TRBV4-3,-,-,CASSQDRRSRDEQYF,TGCGCCAGCAGCCAAGATCGGCGGTCCAGGGACGAGCAGTACTTC
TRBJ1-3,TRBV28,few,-,CASSSPPGGSGNTIYF,TGTGCCAGCAGTTCACCCCCGGGGGGCTCTGGAAACACCATATATTTT
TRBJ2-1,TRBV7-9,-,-,CASSRGGGVLEQFF,TGTGCCAGCAGCCGGGGAGGAGGGGTCCTTGAGCAGTTCTTC
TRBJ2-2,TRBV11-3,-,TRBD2,CASSLASGRSGTGELFF,TGTGCCAGCAGCTTAGCTAGCGGGAGGAGTGGCACCGGGGAGCTGTTTTTT
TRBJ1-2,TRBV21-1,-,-,CASSKRAGVVKSYGYTF,TGTGCCAGCAGCAAAAGGGCAGGGGTAGTAAAGTCCTATGGCTACACCTTC
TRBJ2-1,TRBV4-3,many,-,CASSQDSGLSNEQFF,TGCGCCAGCAGCCAAGATTCAGGGTTATCAAATGAGCAGTTCTTC
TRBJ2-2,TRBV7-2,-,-,CASSLGGTGTTGELFF,TGTGCCAGCAGCTTAGGGGGCACTGGAACGACCGGGGAGCTGTTTTTT
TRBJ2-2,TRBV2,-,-,CASEGPGNTGELFF,TGTGCCAGCGAGGGTCCGGGGAACACCGGGGAGCTGTTTTTT
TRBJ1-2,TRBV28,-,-,CASSSLEGGYTF,TGTGCCAGCAGCTCCCTCGAGGGCGGCTACACCTTC
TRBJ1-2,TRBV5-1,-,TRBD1,CASSLLTGTGDYGYTF,TGCGCCAGCAGCCTACTAACCGGGACAGGGGACTATGGCTACACCTTC
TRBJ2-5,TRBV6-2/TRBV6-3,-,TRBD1,CASSYSGQGEQETQYF,TGTGCCAGCAGTTACTCGGGACAGGGGGAGCAAGAGACCCAGTACTTC
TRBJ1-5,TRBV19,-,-,CASSIWLRVSSNQPQHF,TGTGCCAGTAGTATCTGGCTGAGGGTATCCAGCAATCAGCCCCAGCATTTT
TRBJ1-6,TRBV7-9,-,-,CASSLVAGLSPLHF,TGTGCCAGCAGCTTAGTGGCAGGGCTATCACCCCTCCACTTT
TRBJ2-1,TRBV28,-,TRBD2,CASILTIGGGPTINEQFF,TGTGCCAGCATCCTCACCATCGGCGGGGGGCCGACGATCAATGAGCAGTTCTTC
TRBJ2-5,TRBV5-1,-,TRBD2,CASSLAQAGKETQYF,TGCGCCAGCAGCTTGGCCCAAGCGGGGAAAGAGACCCAGTACTTC
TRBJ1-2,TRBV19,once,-,CASSNGINYGYTF,TGTGCCAGTAGTAACGGGATCAACTATGGCTACACCTTC
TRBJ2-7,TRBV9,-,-,CASSVAPRGSEQYF,TGTGCCAGCAGCGTAGCTCCCAGGGGAAGCGAGCAGTACTTC